These 26 T cell receptor beta chains originate from one sample sequenced in a study of shared clonotypes between healthy human individuals. Produced via immunoSEQ multiplex PCR; TCRdb's table is partial and in-frame only. The repertoire has 330,000 or so clones, around 79% of them found once; the top ten carry roughly a tenth. Sequences were obtained from memory CD4+ T cells sorted from blood. Specified subset: CD45RA-negative fraction. All receptors come from a man aged 25 to 45 in good health.

The gene calls are TRBV30 and TRBJ2-7; D gene ambiguous. V was clipped by 5 bases and J by 6 bases, with 8 bases between them. The CDR3 is made up of 10 amino acids. Germline assignment: CDR1 GTSNPN and CDR2 SVGIG (reference sequence). The CDR3 spells CAWGPGEQYF. The CDR3 DNA reads TGTGCCTGGGGACCGGGCGAGCAGTACTTC.

The chain couples TRBV28 to TRBJ1-4, with 8 bases fitting TRBD1. Trimming removed 5 bases from V and 6 bases from J; junction bases left unmatched: 2. The CDR3 covers 13 residues. From germline, CDR1 is MDHEN and CDR2 SYDVKM. The DNA for the CDR3 is TGTGCCAGCAGTGACAGGGGCCATGAAAAACTGTTTTTT. It translates to CASSDRGHEKLFF.

This clone was picked up a small number of times. The chain is built from TRBV29-1 and TRBJ2-6; 11 bases map to TRBD1. This CDR3 contains 17 residues. V lost 7 bases to trimming and J lost 3 bases; unmatched junction nucleotides: 11. The germline gives CDR1 SQVTM, CDR2 ANQGSEA. CDR3 sequence: CSARTGGSAFGANVLTF. The CDR3 bases are TGCAGCGCTCGGACAGGGGGCTCCGCTTTTGGGGCCAACGTCCTGACTTTC.

This chain links TRBV27 with TRBJ2-3; TRBD2 aligns across 10 bases. V gave up 2 bases and J gave up 4 bases; unmatched junction bases: 3. The CDR3 is made up of 15 amino acids. From germline, CDR1 is MNHEY and CDR2 SMNVEV (reference sequence). CDR3 residues: CASSLTSGAADTQYF. Written as DNA, the CDR3 is TGTGCCAGCAGTTTAACTAGCGGGGCGGCAGATACGCAGTATTTT.

This clone was counted only a few times. This CDR3 is also generated by other DNA sequences in the sample. The rearrangement joins TRBV30 to TRBJ1-1, with D unresolved. Trimming pared 1 base from V and 1 base from J, leaving 4 bases between. The CDR3 extends over 12 amino acids. Germline V gene lookup returns CDR1 GTSNPN and CDR2 SVGIG (reference sequence). CDR3: CAWSGPNTEAFF. The CDR3, as DNA: TGTGCCTGGAGTGGCCCGAACACTGAAGCTTTCTTT.

In its sample, this clone was seen a few times. The chain carries TRBV28 and TRBJ2-3, with TRBD2 identical over 7 bases. After removal of 2 bases from V and 1 base from J, the junction contained 3 bases not matched to a gene. CDR1 is MDHEN and CDR2 is SYDVKM in the germline V gene. This CDR3 is 15 amino acids long. The CDR3 DNA reads TGTGCCAGCAGTTTAGTTCGGGGGGGCACAGATACGCAGTATTTT. Amino acids: CASSLVRGGTDTQYF.

A word on this clone: Additional DNA sequences in this sample encode the identical CDR3. The chain uses TRBV18 and TRBJ1-1; D unresolved. V gave up 3 bases and J gave up 0 bases, with 5 bases separating them. The CDR3 is 13 residues long. The germline V gene has CDR1 KGHSH and CDR2 LQKENI. The CDR3 DNA sequence: TGTGCCAGCTCACCCGACCTGAACACTGAAGCTTTCTTT. It translates to CASSPDLNTEAFF.

For this clone: This sample also contains other DNA sequences that code for the same CDR3. The V gene is TRBV20-1, the J gene TRBJ2-7; D not certain. Trimming cost V 3 bases and J 2 bases, with 5 bases left between them. CDR1 is DFQATT and CDR2 is SNEGSKA in the germline V gene (reference sequence). The CDR3 has 11 residues. The CDR3 region is CSASGPYEQYF. CDR3 DNA sequence: TGCAGTGCTAGTGGACCCTACGAGCAGTACTTC.

As for this clone: Other nucleotide sequences from this sample produce the same CDR3. This chain joins TRBV11-3 and TRBJ2-3; TRBD1 matches at 7 bases. The V gene end was trimmed by 5 bases and the J gene end by 2 bases; junction bases not matched to a gene: 4. There are 14 residues in the CDR3. CDR1 SGHNT and CDR2 YENEEA come from the germline V gene. The CDR3 coding sequence is TGTGCCAGCAGCCTGGGACAGAACACAGATACGCAGTATTTT. It translates to CASSLGQNTDTQYF.

The chain couples TRBV7-9 to TRBJ2-7; 10 nucleotides match TRBD2. Germline V gene sequence: CDR1 SEHNR, CDR2 FQNEAQ (reference sequence). CDR3 length equals 14 residues. V gave up 5 bases and J gave up 4 bases; unmatched junction bases: 5. DNA of the CDR3: TGTGCCAGCAGCAAAGCGGGAGGGACTTACGAGCAGTACTTC. Translated, it gives CASSKAGGTYEQYF.

V and J are TRBV2 and TRBJ1-6, with D uncertain. V lost 8 bases and J 5 bases, leaving 13 bases between the germline ends. The CDR3 is 14 amino acids. Germline-derived CDR1 and CDR2 are SNHLY and FYNNEI. CDR3 protein: CASQGQSHNSPLHF. In nucleotides, the CDR3 is TGTGCCAGCCAAGGGCAGTCGCATAATTCACCCCTCCACTTT.

This clone has a count of ten or more. The same CDR3 is also encoded by other DNA sequences in this sample. J is TRBJ2-7 and V is TRBV6-1; 9 nucleotides match TRBD1. The CDR3 is 15 amino acids. V lost 0 bases and J lost 6; bases outside the gene matches: 6. CDR1 is MNHNS and CDR2 is SASEGT in the germline V gene. The CDR3, as DNA: TGTGCCAGCAGTGAAGCGGGACAGGGAAGGGGCGAGCAGTACTTC. Its translation: CASSEAGQGRGEQYF.

The chain links TRBV10-2 to TRBJ2-7; 9 positions match TRBD1. The CDR3 has 14 amino acids. Germline trimming cut 8 bases from V and 2 bases from J; bases unmatched to any gene: 7. Germline CDR1 and CDR2: WSHSY and SAAADI. In DNA form, the CDR3 reads TGCGCCAGCCAAGGACAGGGGTCCACCTACGAGCAGTACTTC. This encodes CASQGQGSTYEQYF.

The V gene is TRBV28, the J gene TRBJ2-7, with D perhaps matching TRBD2 (5 bases). Germline V gene sequence: CDR1 MDHEN, CDR2 SYDVKM. Between the trimmed V and J ends, which lost 5 bases and 1 base, there was a span of 15 bases. CDR3 length: 15 residues. CDR3 in DNA: TGTGCCAGCAGTCCCCCCACTGGACTTTCCTACGAGCAGTACTTC. It encodes CASSPPTGLSYEQYF.

V gene TRBV7-8 combines with J gene TRBJ2-7, with D possibly matching TRBD2 (5 bases). CDR3 length: 14 amino acids. V lost 5 bases and J lost 3, with 14 bases in between. Per the germline V gene, CDR1 is SGHVS and CDR2 is FQNEAQ. CDR3 sequence reads: CASSLLTRDYEQYF. In DNA, the CDR3 is TGTGCCAGCAGCCTCCTCACTAGAGACTACGAGCAGTACTTC.

This clone appeared a single time. This specimen includes other DNA sequences encoding the same CDR3. The CDR3 coding sequence is TGCGCCAGCAGCTTGGCCGGTGAGACCCAGTACTTC. Translated: CASSLAGETQYF. The chain is built from TRBV5-1 and TRBJ2-5; D is ambiguous. The CDR3 loop spans 12 amino acids. Germline values: CDR1 SGHRS, CDR2 YFSETQ. Trimming removed 0 bases from V and 5 bases from J, with 5 bases in between.

This clone was seen a single time. The CDR3, as DNA: TGTGCCAGCAGCTTAGCTTCGACGAGAGGGGGCGAGCAGTACTTC. The encoded protein is CASSLASTRGGEQYF. V and J are TRBV7-9 and TRBJ2-7; the D gene is possibly TRBD1 (6 bases). V lost 0 bases and J 6 bases, leaving 15 bases between the germline ends. Germline V gene lookup returns CDR1 SEHNR and CDR2 FQNEAQ (reference sequence). CDR3 length equals 15 residues.

The V gene is TRBV4-2, the J gene TRBJ2-2; 7 bases align to TRBD1. CDR1 and CDR2 from the germline V gene are LGHNA and YNFKEQ. Trimming took 6 bases from V and 2 from J; bases not matched to a gene: 9. The CDR3 is 16 amino acids. CDR3 nucleotides: TGTGCCAGCAGGGGACAGCTCCTAGGAAACACCGGGGAGCTGTTTTTT. Its translation is CASRGQLLGNTGELFF.

This clone is a singleton in its sample. The CDR3 DNA reads as TGTGCCAGCAGTTACAGGGGGGATGGCTACACCTTC. Residues: CASSYRGDGYTF. The V gene is TRBV28, the J gene TRBJ1-2; the match to TRBD1 covers 8 bases. This CDR3 spans 12 amino acids. Per germline, CDR1 MDHEN and CDR2 SYDVKM. V was pared by 4 bases and J by 6 bases, with 1 base of the junction left unmatched.

This chain joins TRBV25-1 and TRBJ2-1; the D gene is possibly TRBD2 (6 bases). The CDR3 loop spans 17 amino acids. The V end lost 3 bases, the J end lost 5 bases, and 20 bases lay between the germline ends. Germline CDR1 MGHDK, CDR2 SYGVNS. CDR3 sequence (DNA): TGTGCCAGCAGTGACGGGGATAGCGGATTAATCAACAATGAGCAGTTCTTC. Protein sequence: CASSDGDSGLINNEQFF.

The chain is built from TRBV4-1 and TRBJ1-1; no firm D call. V lost 1 base and J 0 bases, leaving 18 bases between the germline ends. The CDR3 has 18 amino acids. Germline-derived CDR1 and CDR2 are MGHRA and YSYEKL. Here the CDR3 DNA reads TGCGCCAGCAGCCAAGGCCCCCTCAGGAAGGCACTGAACACTGAAGCTTTCTTT. This codes for CASSQGPLRKALNTEAFF.

V gene TRBV9 combines with J gene TRBJ2-7, with 8 bases identical to TRBD2. J was trimmed by 0 bases and V by 3 bases; bases with no gene match: 8. The V gene's germline CDR1 is SGDLS and CDR2 YYNGEE. The CDR3 contains 16 residues. Here the CDR3 reads CASSEVAGPNSYEQYF. CDR3 DNA sequence: TGTGCCAGCAGCGAGGTAGCGGGGCCAAACTCCTACGAGCAGTACTTC.

The J gene is TRBJ1-2, the V gene TRBV4-3; 8 nucleotides agree with TRBD1. The CDR3 is 15 residues long. Trimming removed 4 bases from V and 8 bases from J; junction bases left unmatched: 12. The germline CDR1 and CDR2 sequences are LGHNA and YSLEER. CDR3 amino acids: CASSRQTQGAGGYTF. The DNA of the CDR3 is TGCGCCAGCAGCCGCCAAACCCAGGGGGCAGGGGGCTACACCTTC.

This clone was recorded many times. The gene calls are TRBV7-2 and TRBJ2-1; D unresolved. V was pared by 5 bases and J by 6 bases, with 11 bases between. The CDR3 totals 13 residues. Germline CDR1 is SGHTA and CDR2 is FQGNSA. The CDR3 protein is CASSPQAINEQFF. CDR3 nucleotides: TGTGCCAGCAGCCCTCAGGCCATCAATGAGCAGTTCTTC.

In this sample, this clone turned up once. Here the CDR3 reads CASSVGVSWGNEQFF. The CDR3, as DNA: TGTGCCAGCAGCGTAGGGGTCTCCTGGGGCAATGAGCAGTTCTTC. V gene TRBV9 combines with J gene TRBJ2-1; D gene ambiguous. V was shortened by 0 bases and J by 6 bases, with 13 bases between the two germline ends. CDR3 size: 15 residues. Germline V gene data show CDR1 as SGDLS and CDR2 as YYNGEE.

The gene calls are TRBV10-3 and TRBJ2-7; D tentatively fits TRBD1 or TRBD2 (5 bases each). V lost 4 bases to trimming and J lost 0 bases, with 28 bases between them. Per germline, CDR1 ENHRY and CDR2 SYGVKD. This CDR3 is 20 amino acids long. The CDR3 DNA reads as TGTGCCATCAGTGCGGAAAGACGTGGGGGTGGACGTAGGAGCTCCTACGAGCAGTACTTC. This codes for CAISAERRGGGRRSSYEQYF.